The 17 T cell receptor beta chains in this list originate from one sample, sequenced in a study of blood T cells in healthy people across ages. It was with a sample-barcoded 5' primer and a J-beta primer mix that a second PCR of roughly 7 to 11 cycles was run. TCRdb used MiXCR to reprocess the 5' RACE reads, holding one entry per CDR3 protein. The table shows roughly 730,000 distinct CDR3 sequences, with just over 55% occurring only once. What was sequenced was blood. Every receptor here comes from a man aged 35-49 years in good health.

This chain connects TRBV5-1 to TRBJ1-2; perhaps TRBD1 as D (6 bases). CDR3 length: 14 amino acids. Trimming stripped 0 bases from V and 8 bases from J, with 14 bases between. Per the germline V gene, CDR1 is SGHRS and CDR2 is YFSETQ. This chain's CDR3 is CASSLETGTKGYTF. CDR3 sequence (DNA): TGCGCCAGCAGCTTGGAAACAGGGACGAAAGGCTACACCTTC.

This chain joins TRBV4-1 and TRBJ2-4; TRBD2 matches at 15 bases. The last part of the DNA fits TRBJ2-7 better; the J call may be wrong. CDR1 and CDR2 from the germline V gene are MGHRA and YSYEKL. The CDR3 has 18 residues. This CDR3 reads CASSLSGTSGRTAYEQYF. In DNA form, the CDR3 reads TGCGCCAGCAGCCTTTCCGGGACTAGCGGGAGGACAGCCTACGAGCAGTACTTC.

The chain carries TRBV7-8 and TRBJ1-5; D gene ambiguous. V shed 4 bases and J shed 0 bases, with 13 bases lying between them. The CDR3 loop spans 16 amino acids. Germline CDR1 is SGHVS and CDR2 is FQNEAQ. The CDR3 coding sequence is TGTGCCAGCAGCTCAGAAGACCGCGATAGCAATCAGCCCCAGCATTTT. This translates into CASSSEDRDSNQPQHF.

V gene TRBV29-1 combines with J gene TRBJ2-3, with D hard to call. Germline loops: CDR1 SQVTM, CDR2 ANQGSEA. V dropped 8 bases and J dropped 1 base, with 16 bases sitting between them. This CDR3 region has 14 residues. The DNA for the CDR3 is TGCAGCTCGGGCCCTGCCTTGGGCACAGATACGCAGTATTTT. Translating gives CSSGPALGTDTQYF.

The CDR3 here is CASSLEARASYEQYF. The CDR3 DNA follows: TGTGCCAGCAGTTTAGAGGCCAGGGCCTCCTACGAGCAGTACTTC. This chain connects TRBV12-3 or TRBV12-4 to TRBJ2-5, with D possibly being TRBD1 (5 bases). The DNA end lines up better with TRBJ2-7; the J call may be wrong. This CDR3 spans 15 amino acids.

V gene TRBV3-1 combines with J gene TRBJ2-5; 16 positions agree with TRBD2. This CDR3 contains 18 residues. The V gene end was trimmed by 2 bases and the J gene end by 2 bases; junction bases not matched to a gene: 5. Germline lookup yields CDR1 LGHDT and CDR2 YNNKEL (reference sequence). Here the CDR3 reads CASSQLGTSGGAQETQYF. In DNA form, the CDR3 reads TGTGCCAGCAGCCAACTCGGGACTAGCGGGGGGGCACAAGAGACCCAGTACTTC.

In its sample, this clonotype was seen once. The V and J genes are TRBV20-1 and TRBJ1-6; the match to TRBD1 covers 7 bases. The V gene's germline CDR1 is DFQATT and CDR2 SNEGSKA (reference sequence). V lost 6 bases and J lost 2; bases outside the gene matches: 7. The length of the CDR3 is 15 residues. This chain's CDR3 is CSATDRETYNSPLHF. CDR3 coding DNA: TGCAGTGCCACTGACAGGGAGACCTATAATTCACCCCTCCACTTT.

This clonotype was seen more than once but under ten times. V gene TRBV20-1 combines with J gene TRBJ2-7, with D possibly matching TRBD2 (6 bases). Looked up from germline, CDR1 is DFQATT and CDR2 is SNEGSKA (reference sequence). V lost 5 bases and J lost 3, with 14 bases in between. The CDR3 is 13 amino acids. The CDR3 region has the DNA TGCAGTGCTCCCGGGACTTCTGTCTACGAGCAGTACTTC. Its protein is CSAPGTSVYEQYF.

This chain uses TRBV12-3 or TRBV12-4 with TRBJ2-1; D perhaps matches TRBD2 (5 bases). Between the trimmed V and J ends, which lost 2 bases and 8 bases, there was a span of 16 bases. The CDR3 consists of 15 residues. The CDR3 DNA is TGTGCCAGCAGTTTAACGGGGAATGGTTATCATGAGCAGTTCTTC. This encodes CASSLTGNGYHEQFF.

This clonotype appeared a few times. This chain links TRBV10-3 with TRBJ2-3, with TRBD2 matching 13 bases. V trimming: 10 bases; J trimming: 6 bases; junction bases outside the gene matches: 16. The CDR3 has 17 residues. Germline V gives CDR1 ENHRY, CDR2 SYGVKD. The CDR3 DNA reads TGTGCCACCGGCGGACTAGCGGGAGATCTTTTATCCGATACGCAGTATTTT. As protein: CATGGLAGDLLSDTQYF.

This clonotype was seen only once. In DNA, the CDR3 is TGTGCCAGCAGCCAAGGGGGGTTTAGCACTGAAGCTTTCTTT. Translated, it gives CASSQGGFSTEAFF. The V gene is TRBV28, the J gene TRBJ1-1, with D possibly matching TRBD1 (6 bases). Germline values: CDR1 MDHEN, CDR2 SYDVKM. The CDR3 is 14 amino acids. V dropped 6 bases and J dropped 4 bases, with 15 bases sitting between them.

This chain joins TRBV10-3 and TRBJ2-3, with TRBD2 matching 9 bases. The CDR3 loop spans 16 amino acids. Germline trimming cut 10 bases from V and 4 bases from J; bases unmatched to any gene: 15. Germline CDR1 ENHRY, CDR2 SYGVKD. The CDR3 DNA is TGTGCCACGCGCGGCCATAGCGGGGGATTTTCAGATACGCAGTATTTT. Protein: CATRGHSGGFSDTQYF.

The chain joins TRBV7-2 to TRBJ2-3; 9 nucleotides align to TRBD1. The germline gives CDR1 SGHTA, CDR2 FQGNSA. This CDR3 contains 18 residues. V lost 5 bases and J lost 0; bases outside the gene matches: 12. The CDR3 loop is CASSPGTGTYPSTDTQYF. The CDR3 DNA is TGTGCCAGCAGCCCTGGGACAGGGACCTACCCTAGCACAGATACGCAGTATTTT.

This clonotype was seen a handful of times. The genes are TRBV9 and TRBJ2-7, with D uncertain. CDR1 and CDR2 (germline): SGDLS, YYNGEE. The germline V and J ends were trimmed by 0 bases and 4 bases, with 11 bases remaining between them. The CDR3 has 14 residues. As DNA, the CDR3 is TGTGCCAGCAGCGTAGCCCCGACCGGGTACGAGCAGTACTTC. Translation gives CASSVAPTGYEQYF. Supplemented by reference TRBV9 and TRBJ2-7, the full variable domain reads DSGVTQTPKHLITATGQRVTLRCSPRSGDLSVYWYQQSLDQGLQFLIQYYNGEERAKGNILERFSAQQFPDLHSELNLSSLELGDSALYFCASSVAPTGYEQYFGPGTRLTVT.

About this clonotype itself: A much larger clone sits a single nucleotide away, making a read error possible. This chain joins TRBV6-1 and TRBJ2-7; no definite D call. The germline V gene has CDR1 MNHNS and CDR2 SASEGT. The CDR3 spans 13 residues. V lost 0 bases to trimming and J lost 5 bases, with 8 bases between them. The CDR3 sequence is CASSEADGDEQYF. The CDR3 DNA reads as TGTGCCAGCAGTGAAGCAGACGGCGACGAGCAGTACTTC.

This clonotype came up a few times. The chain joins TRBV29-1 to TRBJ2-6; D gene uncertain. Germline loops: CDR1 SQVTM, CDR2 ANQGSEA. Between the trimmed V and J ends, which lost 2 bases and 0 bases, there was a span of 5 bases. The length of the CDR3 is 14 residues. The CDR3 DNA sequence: TGCAGCGTTGAACTGCTCTCTGGGGCCAACGTCCTGACTTTC. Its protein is CSVELLSGANVLTF. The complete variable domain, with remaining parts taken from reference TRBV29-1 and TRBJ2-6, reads SAVISQKPSRDICQRGTSLTIQCQVDSQVTMMFWYRQQPGQSLTLIATANQGSEATYESGFVIDKFPISRPNLTFSTLTVSNMSPEDSSIYLCSVELLSGANVLTFGAGSRLTVL.

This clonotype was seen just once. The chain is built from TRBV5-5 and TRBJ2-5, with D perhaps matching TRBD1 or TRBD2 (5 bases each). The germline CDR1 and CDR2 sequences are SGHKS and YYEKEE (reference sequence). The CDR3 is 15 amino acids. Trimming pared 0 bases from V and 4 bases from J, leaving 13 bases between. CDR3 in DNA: TGTGCCAGCAGCTTGGAGGTAGTGGGGACAGAGACCCAGTACTTC. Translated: CASSLEVVGTETQYF.